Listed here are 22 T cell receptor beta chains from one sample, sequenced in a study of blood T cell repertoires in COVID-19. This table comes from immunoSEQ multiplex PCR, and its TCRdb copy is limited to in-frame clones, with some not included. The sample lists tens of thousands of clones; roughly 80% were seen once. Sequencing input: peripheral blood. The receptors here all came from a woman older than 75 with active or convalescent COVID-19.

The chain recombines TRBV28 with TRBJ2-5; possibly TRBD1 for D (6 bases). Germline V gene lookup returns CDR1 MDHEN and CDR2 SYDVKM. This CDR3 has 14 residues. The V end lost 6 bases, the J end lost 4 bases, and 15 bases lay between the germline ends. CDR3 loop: CASSNLGAGETQYF. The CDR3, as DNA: TGTGCCAGCAGCAACTTGGGGGCAGGAGAGACCCAGTACTTC. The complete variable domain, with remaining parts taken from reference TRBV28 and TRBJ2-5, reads DVKVTQSSRYLVKRTGEKVFLECVQDMDHENMFWYRQDPGLGLRLIYFSYDVKMKEKGDIPEGYSVSREKKERFSLILESASTNQTSMYLCASSNLGAGETQYFGPGTRLLVL.

The CDR3 nucleotides are TGTGCCAGCAGCTGGGGCGGCGAGCAGTACTTC. Encoded protein: CASSWGGEQYF. The chain is built from TRBV7-9 and TRBJ2-7; the D gene is possibly TRBD1 (5 bases). Germline V lookup: CDR1 SEHNR, CDR2 FQNEAQ (reference sequence). The CDR3 spans 11 residues. The V and J ends lost 4 bases and 6 bases respectively, with 7 bases between them.

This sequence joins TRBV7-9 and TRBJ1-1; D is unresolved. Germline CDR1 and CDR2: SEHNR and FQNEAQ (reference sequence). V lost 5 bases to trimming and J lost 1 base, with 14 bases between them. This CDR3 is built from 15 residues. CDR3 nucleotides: TGTGCCAGCAGCCCCGTTATACAGTCGAACACTGAAGCTTTCTTT. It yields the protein CASSPVIQSNTEAFF.

CDR3 amino acids: CASSPFNEQFF. The DNA of the CDR3 is TGTGCCAGCAGTCCCTTTAATGAGCAGTTCTTC. J is TRBJ2-1 and V is TRBV6-2 or TRBV6-3; D call uncertain. Trimming pared 5 bases from V and 7 bases from J, leaving 6 bases between. Per the germline V gene, CDR1 is MNHEY and CDR2 is SVGEGT. The CDR3 runs 11 residues.

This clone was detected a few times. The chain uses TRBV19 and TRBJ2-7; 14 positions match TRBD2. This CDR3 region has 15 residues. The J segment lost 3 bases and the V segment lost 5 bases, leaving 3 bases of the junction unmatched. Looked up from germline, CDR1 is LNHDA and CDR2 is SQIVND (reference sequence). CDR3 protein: CASSPGLAGGYEQYF. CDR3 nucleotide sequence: TGTGCCAGTAGTCCCGGACTAGCGGGAGGCTACGAGCAGTACTTC.

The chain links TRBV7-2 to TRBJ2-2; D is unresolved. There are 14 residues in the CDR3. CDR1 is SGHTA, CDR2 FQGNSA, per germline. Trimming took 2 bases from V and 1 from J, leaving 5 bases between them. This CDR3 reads CASSLRWNTGELFF. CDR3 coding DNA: TGTGCCAGCAGCTTACGTTGGAACACCGGGGAGCTGTTTTTT.

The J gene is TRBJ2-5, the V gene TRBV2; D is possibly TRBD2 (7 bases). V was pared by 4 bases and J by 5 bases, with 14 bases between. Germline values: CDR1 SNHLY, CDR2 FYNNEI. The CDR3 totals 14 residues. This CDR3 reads CASSGGEGVETQYF. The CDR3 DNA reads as TGTGCCAGCAGTGGGGGGGAGGGGGTTGAGACCCAGTACTTC.

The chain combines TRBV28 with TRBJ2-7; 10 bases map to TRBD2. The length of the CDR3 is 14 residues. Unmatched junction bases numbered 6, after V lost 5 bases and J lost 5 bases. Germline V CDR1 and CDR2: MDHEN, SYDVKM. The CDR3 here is CASSNLAGGHEQYF. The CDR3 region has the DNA TGTGCCAGCAGTAACTTAGCGGGAGGCCACGAGCAGTACTTC.

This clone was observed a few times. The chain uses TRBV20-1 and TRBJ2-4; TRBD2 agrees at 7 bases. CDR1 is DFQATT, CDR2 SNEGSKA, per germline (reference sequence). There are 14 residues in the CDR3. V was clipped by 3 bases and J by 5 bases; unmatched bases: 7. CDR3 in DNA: TGCAGTGCTAGTCGCGGGGGTAGGGAAAACATTCAGTACTTC. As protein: CSASRGGRENIQYF.

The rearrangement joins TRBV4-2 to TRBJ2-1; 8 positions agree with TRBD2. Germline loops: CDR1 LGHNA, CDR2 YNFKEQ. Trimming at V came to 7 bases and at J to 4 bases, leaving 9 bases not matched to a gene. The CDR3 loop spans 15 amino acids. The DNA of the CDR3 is TGTGCCAGCACCGCCTTCAGCGGGGGTTACAATGAGCAGTTCTTC. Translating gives CASTAFSGGYNEQFF.

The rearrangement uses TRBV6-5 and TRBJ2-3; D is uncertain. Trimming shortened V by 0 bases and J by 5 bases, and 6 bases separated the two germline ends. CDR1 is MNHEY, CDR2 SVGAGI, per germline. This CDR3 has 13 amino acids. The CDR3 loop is CASSYSTGDTQYF. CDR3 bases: TGTGCCAGCAGTTACTCGACGGGAGATACGCAGTATTTT.

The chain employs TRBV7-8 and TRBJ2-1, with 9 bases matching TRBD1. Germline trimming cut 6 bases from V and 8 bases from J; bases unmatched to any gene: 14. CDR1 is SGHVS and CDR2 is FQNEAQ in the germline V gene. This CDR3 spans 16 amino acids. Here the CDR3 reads CASRSSGTGNVHEQFF. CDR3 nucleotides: TGTGCCAGCAGATCCTCCGGGACAGGGAATGTTCATGAGCAGTTCTTC.

In nucleotides, the CDR3 is TGTGCCAGCAGCTTATCCAGGGGTTATGGCTACACCTTC. Its translation: CASSLSRGYGYTF. The chain couples TRBV7-9 to TRBJ1-2, with D tentatively TRBD1 (6 bases). The CDR3 is 13 residues long. CDR1 is SEHNR, CDR2 FQNEAQ, per germline (reference sequence). V was shortened by 2 bases and J by 5 bases, with 9 bases between the two germline ends.

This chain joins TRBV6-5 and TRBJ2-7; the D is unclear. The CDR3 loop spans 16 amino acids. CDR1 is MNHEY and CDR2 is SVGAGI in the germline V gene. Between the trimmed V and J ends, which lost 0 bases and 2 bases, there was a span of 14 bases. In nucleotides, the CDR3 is TGTGCCAGCAGTTACTCTGCCCCCCGAGTGCCCTACGAGCAGTACTTC. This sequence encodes CASSYSAPRVPYEQYF.

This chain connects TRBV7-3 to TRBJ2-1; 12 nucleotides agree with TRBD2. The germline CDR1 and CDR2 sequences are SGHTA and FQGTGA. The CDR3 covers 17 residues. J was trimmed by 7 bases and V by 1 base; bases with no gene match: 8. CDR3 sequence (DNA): TGTGCCAGCAGCTTAATGGCTAGCGGGGGGGCTGGAAATGAGCAGTTCTTC. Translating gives CASSLMASGGAGNEQFF.

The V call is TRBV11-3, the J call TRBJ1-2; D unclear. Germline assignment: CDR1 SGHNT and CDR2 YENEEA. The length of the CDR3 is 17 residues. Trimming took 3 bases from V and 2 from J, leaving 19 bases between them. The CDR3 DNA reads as TGTGCCAGCAGCTTTAATTGGCCGAGGTTCTTAAACTATGGCTACACCTTC. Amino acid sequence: CASSFNWPRFLNYGYTF. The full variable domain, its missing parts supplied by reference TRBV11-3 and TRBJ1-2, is EAGVVQSPRYKIIEKKQPVAFWCNPISGHNTLYWYLQNLGQGPELLIRYENEEAVDDSQLPKDRFSAERLKGVDSTLKIQPAELGDSAVYLCASSFNWPRFLNYGYTFGSGTRLTVV.

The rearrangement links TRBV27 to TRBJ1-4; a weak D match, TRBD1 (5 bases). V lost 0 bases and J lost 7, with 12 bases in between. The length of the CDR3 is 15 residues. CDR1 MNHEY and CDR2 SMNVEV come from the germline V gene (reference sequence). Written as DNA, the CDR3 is TGTGCCAGCAGTTTATCTGGGGCGGACGGTGAAAAACTGTTTTTT. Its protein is CASSLSGADGEKLFF.

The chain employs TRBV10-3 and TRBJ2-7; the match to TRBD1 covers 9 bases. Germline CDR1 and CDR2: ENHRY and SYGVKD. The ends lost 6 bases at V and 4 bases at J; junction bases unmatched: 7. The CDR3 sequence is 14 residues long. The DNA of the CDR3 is TGTGCCATCAGGACCCGGGACAGGGAATACGAGCAGTACTTC. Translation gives CAIRTRDREYEQYF.

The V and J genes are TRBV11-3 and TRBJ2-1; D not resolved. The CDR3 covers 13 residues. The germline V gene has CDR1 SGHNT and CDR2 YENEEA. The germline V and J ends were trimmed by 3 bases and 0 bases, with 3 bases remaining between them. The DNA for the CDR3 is TGTGCCAGCAGCTTCAGCTCCTACAATGAGCAGTTCTTC. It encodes CASSFSSYNEQFF.

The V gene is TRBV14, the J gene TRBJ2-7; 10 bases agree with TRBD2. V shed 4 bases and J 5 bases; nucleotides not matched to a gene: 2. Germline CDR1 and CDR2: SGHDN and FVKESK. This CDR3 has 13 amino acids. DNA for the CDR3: TGTGCCAGCAGCCTAGCGGGGGGCAACGAGCAGTACTTC. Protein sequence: CASSLAGGNEQYF.

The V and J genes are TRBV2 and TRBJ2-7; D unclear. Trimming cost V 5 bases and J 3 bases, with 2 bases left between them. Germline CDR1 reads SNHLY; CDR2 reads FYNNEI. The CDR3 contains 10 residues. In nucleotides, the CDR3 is TGTGCCAGCAGTTACTACGAGCAGTACTTC. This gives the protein CASSYYEQYF.

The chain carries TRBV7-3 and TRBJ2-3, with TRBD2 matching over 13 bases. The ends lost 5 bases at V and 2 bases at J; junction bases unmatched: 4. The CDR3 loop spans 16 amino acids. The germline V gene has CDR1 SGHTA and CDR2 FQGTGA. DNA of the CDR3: TGTGCCAGCAGCCCCGGGACTAGCGGGATCACAGATACGCAGTATTTT. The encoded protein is CASSPGTSGITDTQYF.